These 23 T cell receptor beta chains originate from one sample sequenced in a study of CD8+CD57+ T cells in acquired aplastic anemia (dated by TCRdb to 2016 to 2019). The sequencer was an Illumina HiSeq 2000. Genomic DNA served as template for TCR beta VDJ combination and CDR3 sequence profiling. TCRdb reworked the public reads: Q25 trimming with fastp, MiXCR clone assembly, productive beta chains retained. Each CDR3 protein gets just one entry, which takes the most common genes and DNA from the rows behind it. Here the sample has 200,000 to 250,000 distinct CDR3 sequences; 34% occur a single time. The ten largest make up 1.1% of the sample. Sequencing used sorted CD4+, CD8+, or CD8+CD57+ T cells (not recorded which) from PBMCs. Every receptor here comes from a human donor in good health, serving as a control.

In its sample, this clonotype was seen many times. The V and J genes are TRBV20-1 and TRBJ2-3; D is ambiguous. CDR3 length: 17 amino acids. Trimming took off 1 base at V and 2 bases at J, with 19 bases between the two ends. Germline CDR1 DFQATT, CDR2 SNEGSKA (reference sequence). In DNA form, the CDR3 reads TGCAGTGCTAGAGCCCCTTATAGAGAATCGTTCACAGATACGCAGTATTTT. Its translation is CSARAPYRESFTDTQYF.

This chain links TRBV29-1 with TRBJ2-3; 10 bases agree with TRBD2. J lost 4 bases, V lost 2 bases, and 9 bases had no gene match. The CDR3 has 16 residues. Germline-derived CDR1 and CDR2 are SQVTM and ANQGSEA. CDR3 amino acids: CSVERLAGGVADTQYF. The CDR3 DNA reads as TGCAGCGTTGAACGTTTAGCGGGAGGTGTGGCAGATACGCAGTATTTT.

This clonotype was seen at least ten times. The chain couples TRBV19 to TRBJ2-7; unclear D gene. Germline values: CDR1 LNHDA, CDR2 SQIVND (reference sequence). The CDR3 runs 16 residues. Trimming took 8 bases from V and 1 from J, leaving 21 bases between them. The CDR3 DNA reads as TGTGCCAGTTCGACCCGCGCGGCCAGATTGTCCTACGAGCAGTACTTC. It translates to CASSTRAARLSYEQYF. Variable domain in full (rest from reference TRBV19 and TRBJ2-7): DGGITQSPKYLFRKEGQNVTLSCEQNLNHDAMYWYRQDPGQGLRLIYYSQIVNDFQKGDIAEGYSVSREKKESFPLTVTSAQKNPTAFYLCASSTRAARLSYEQYFGPGTRLTVT.

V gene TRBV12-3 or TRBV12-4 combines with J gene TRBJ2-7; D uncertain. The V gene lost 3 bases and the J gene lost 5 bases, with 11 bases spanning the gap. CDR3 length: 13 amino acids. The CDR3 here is CASSFPPIHEQYF. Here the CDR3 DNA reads TGTGCCAGCAGTTTCCCCCCGATACACGAGCAGTACTTC.

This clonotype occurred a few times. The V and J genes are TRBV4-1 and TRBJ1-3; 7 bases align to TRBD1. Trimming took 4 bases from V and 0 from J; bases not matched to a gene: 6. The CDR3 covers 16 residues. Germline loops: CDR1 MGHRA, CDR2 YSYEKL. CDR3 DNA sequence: TGCGCCAGCAGCCCCCGGGACAGACGCTCTGGAAACACCATATATTTT. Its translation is CASSPRDRRSGNTIYF.

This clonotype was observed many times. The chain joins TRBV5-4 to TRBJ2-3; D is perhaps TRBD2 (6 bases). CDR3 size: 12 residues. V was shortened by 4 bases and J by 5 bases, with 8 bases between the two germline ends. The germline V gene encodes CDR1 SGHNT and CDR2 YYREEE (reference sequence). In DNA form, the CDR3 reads TGTGCCAGCAGCAGGGAGGTAGATACGCAGTATTTT. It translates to CASSREVDTQYF.

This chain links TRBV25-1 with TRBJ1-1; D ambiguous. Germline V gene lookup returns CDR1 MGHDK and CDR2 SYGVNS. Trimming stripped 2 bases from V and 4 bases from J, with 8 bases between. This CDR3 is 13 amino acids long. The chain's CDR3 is CASSEKFGTEAFF. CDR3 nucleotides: TGTGCCAGCAGTGAAAAGTTTGGCACTGAAGCTTTCTTT.

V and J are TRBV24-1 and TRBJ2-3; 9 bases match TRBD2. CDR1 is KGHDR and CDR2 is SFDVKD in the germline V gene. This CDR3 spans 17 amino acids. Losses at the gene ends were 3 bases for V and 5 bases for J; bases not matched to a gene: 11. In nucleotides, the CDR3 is TGTGCCACCAGTGATAACCCCATAGCGGGAGAGGGAGATACGCAGTATTTT. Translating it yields CATSDNPIAGEGDTQYF.

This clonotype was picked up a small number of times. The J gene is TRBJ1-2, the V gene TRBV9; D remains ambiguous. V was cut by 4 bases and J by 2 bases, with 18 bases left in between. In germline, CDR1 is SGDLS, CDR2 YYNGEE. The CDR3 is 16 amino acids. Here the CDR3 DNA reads TGTGCCAGCAGCCGGGAAATACTGACAAGAAACTATGGCTACACCTTC. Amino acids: CASSREILTRNYGYTF. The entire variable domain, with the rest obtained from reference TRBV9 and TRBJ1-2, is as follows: DSGVTQTPKHLITATGQRVTLRCSPRSGDLSVYWYQQSLDQGLQFLIQYYNGEERAKGNILERFSAQQFPDLHSELNLSSLELGDSALYFCASSREILTRNYGYTFGSGTRLTVV.

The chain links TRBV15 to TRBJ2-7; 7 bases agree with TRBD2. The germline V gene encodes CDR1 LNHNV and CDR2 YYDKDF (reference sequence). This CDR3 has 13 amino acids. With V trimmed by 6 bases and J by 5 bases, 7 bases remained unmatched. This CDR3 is CATSSGGYNEQYF. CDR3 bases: TGTGCCACCAGTTCGGGAGGTTACAACGAGCAGTACTTC. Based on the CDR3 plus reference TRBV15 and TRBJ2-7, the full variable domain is DAMVIQNPRYQVTQFGKPVTLSCSQTLNHNVMYWYQQKSSQAPKLLFHYYDKDFNNEADTPDNFQSRRPNTSFCFLDIRSPGLGDTAMYLCATSSGGYNEQYFGPGTRLTVT.

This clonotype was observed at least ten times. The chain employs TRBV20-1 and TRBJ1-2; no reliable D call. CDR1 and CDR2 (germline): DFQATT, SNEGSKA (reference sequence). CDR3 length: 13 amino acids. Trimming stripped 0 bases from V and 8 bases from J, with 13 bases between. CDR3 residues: CSARDWYRGGYTF. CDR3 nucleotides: TGCAGTGCTAGAGATTGGTACAGAGGGGGCTACACCTTC.

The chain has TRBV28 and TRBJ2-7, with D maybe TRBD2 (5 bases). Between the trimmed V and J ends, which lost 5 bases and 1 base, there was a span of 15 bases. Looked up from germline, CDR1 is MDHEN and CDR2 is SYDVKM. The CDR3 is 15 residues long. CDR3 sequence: CASSPTREWSYEQYF. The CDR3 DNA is TGTGCCAGCAGTCCGACGAGGGAGTGGTCCTACGAGCAGTACTTC.

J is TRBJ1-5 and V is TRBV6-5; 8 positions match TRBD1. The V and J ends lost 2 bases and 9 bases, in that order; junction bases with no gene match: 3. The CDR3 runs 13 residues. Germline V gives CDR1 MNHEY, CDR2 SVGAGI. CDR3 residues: CASSYATGGPQHF. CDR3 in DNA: TGTGCCAGCAGTTACGCAACAGGGGGGCCCCAGCATTTT.

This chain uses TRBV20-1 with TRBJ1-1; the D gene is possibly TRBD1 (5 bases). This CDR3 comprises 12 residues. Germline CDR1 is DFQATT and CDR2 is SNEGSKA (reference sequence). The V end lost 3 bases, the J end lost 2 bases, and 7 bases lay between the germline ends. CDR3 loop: CSASGTNTEAFF. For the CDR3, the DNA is TGCAGTGCTAGTGGGACCAACACTGAAGCTTTCTTT.

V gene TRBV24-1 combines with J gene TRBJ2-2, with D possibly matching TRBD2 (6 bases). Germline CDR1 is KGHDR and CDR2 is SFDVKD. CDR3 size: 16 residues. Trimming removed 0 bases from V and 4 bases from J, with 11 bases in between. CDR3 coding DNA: TGTGCCACCAGTGATTTGTGGGACTGGAGCACCGGGGAGCTGTTTTTT. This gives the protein CATSDLWDWSTGELFF.

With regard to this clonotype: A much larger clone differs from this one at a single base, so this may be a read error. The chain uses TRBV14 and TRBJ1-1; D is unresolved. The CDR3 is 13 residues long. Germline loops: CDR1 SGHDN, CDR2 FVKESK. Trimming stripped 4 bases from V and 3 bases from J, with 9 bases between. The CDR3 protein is CASSRNLDTEAFF. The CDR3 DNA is TGTGCCAGCAGCCGTAATTTGGACACTGAAGCTTTCTTT.

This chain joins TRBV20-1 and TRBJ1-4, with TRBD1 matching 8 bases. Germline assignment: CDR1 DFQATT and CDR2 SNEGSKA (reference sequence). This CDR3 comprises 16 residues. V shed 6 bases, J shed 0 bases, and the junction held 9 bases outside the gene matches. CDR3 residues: CSATDRAAATNEKLFF. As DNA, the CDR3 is TGCAGTGCCACGGACAGGGCCGCCGCAACTAATGAAAAACTGTTTTTT.

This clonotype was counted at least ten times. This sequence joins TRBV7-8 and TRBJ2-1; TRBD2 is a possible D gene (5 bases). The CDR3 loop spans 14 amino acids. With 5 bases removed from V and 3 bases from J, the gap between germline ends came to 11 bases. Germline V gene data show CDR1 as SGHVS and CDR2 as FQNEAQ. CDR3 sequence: CASSPEDFYNEQFF. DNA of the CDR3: TGTGCCAGCAGCCCTGAGGACTTCTACAATGAGCAGTTCTTC.

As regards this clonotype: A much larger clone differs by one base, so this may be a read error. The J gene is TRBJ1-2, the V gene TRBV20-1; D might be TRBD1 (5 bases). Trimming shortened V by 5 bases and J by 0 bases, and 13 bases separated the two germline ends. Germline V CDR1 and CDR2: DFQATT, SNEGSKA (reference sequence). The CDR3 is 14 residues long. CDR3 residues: CSAGVTETNYGYTF. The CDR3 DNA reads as TGCAGTGCTGGAGTGACAGAAACTAACTATGGCTACACCTTC.

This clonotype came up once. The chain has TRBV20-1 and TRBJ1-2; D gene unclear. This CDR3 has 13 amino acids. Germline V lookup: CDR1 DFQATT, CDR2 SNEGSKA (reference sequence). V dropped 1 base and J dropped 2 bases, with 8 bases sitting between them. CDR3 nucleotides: TGCAGTGCTAGAGCGGCGGAGAACTATGGCTACACCTTC. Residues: CSARAAENYGYTF.

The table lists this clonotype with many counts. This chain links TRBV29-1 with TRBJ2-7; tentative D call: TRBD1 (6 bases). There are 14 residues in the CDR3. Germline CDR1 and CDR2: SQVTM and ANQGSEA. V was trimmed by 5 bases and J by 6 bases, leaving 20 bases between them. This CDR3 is CSVTASGVGTEQYF. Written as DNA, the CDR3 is TGCAGCGTTACAGCCTCAGGGGTAGGAACCGAGCAGTACTTC.

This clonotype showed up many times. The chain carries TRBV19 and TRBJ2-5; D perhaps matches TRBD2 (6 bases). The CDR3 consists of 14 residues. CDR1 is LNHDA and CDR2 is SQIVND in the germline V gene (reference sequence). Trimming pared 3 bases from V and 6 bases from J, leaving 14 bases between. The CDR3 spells CASSIGGVVKTQYF. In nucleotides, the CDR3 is TGTGCCAGTAGTATTGGAGGGGTTGTAAAGACCCAGTACTTC. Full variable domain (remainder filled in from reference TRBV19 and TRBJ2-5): DGGITQSPKYLFRKEGQNVTLSCEQNLNHDAMYWYRQDPGQGLRLIYYSQIVNDFQKGDIAEGYSVSREKKESFPLTVTSAQKNPTAFYLCASSIGGVVKTQYFGPGTRLLVL.

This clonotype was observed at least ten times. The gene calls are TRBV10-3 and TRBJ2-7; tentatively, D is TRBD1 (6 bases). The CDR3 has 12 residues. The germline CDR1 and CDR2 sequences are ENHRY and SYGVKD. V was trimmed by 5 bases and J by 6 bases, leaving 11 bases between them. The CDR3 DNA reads TGTGCCATCAGTCCACAGGGCCGCGAGCAGTACTTC. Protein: CAISPQGREQYF.